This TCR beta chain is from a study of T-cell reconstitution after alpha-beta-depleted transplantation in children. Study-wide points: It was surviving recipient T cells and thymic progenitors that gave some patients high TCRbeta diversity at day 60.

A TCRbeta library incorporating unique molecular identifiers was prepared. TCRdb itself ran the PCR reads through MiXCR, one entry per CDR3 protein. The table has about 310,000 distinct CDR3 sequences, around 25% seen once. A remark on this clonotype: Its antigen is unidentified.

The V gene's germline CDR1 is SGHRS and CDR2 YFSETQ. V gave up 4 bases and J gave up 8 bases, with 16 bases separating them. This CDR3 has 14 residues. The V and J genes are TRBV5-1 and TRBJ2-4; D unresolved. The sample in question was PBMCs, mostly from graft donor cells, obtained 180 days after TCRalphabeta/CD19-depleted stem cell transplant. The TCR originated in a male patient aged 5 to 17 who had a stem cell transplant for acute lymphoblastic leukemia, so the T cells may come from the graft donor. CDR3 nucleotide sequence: TGCGCCAGCAGCCCAAAGGACCTCTGGGACATTCAGTACTTC. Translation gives CASSPKDLWDIQYF.